This entry concerns a single T cell receptor beta chain. Per the authors' pipeline: Reference gene primer amplification in the assay estimated nucleated cell counts. Repertoires were generated with immunoSEQ multiplex PCR, while TCRdb's copy carries only in-frame clones and drops some. V and J calls and clone size follow that table, whereas D and trimming were derived from the DNA. The sample contains a few hundred thousand clones, roughly 90% of which appear only once. Losses at the gene ends were 2 bases for V and 0 bases for J; bases not matched to a gene: 10. The germline gives CDR1 MGHRA, CDR2 YSYEKL. The CDR3 is 19 residues long. This sample stems from a study of blood T cell repertoires in COVID-19. Study-wide background: Donors in the United States, Italy and Spain gave samples during acute or convalescent COVID-19. The analysed material was cDNA or gDNA that came from T cells, B-cell-depleted T cells, or PBMCs.

The chain couples TRBV4-1 to TRBJ2-3, with 11 bases aligning to TRBD2. The sample taken for sequencing was peripheral blood. This TCR was recovered from a man between 18 and 29 years old with active or convalescent COVID-19. DNA of the CDR3: TGCGCCAGCAGCCAAAAATGGGGACTAGCGGCGACTAGCACAGATACGCAGTATTTT. Translating it yields CASSQKWGLAATSTDTQYF.